The sample holds one count of the clone carrying this T cell receptor beta chain. Germline lookup yields CDR1 LGHNA and CDR2 YNFKEQ. V trimming: 3 bases; J trimming: 7 bases; junction bases outside the gene matches: 6. The CDR3 length is 15 residues. The data were taken from a study of blood T cell repertoires in COVID-19. Profiled with immunoSEQ multiplex PCR; TCRdb holds only in-frame clones, not every one. Of some 250,000 clones in the sample, 80% to 90% were seen once. The rearrangement joins TRBV4-2 to TRBJ1-4; 9 bases line up with TRBD1. This receptor was obtained from a woman aged 25 to 45 with COVID-19, enrolled during active disease. The sequenced material came from peripheral blood. The CDR3 sequence: CASSQPGTGSEKLFF. The CDR3 nucleotides read TGTGCCAGCAGCCAGCCCGGGACAGGGAGTGAAAAACTGTTTTTT.